Listed below are T cell receptor beta chains from one sample, sequenced in a study of cytomegalovirus exposure and HLA in healthy donors. Assay: immunoSEQ multiplex PCR; the TCRdb copy retains only in-frame clones and omits some. The data contain about 180,000 clones, approximately 80% of them seen just once; the ten biggest clones take up approximately 1.2%. The sequenced sample was PBMCs. These receptor sequences come from a girl aged 2-15 years in good health and CMV-seropositive. Both conserved end residues are part of each CDR3. The D gene is left open where the match is weak. Clone size is shown for a subset of rows, as once, few, many or a class of expanded clone.

TRBV2	once	-	TRBJ1-2	CASRWGGSGVGYGYTF	TGTGCCAGCAGGTGGGGGGGGTCAGGGGTCGGCTATGGCTACACCTTC
TRBV5-6	-	-	TRBJ2-1	CASSSAGGYNEQFF	TGTGCCAGCAGCTCAGCTGGAGGCTACAATGAGCAGTTCTTC
TRBV14	-	TRBD2	TRBJ2-7	CASSPTPLLAVYYEQYF	TGTGCCAGCAGCCCCACGCCTCTTCTAGCGGTATACTACGAGCAGTACTTC
TRBV5-1	-	-	TRBJ2-2	CASSSLRLRSNTGELFF	TGCGCCAGCAGCTCTCTTCGGTTGCGATCGAACACCGGGGAGCTGTTTTTT
TRBV12-5	-	-	TRBJ2-4	CASAPQSKNIQYF	TGTGCTAGTGCCCCCCAGTCCAAAAACATTCAGTACTTC
TRBV19	-	-	TRBJ2-1	CASSRDIQANGQFF	TGTGCCAGTAGTAGGGACATACAGGCCAATGGACAGTTCTTC
TRBV5-1	few	-	TRBJ1-2	CASRGAGTNYGYTF	TGCGCCAGCAGAGGGGCAGGAACTAACTATGGCTACACCTTC
TRBV6-1	-	-	TRBJ2-4	CASSGGGRVIQYF	TGTGCCAGCAGTGGTGGAGGCCGGGTCATTCAGTACTTC
TRBV5-4	-	-	TRBJ2-7	CASSPESSSYEQYF	TGTGCCAGCAGCCCCGAGTCGAGCTCCTACGAGCAGTACTTC
TRBV27	-	TRBD1	TRBJ2-7	CASKGQSSYEQYF	TGTGCCAGCAAGGGACAGAGCTCCTACGAGCAGTACTTC
TRBV14	few	-	TRBJ2-7	CASSQGLRSSYEQYF	TGTGCCAGCAGCCAAGGACTAAGGTCCTCTTACGAGCAGTACTTC
TRBV5-6	-	-	TRBJ1-5	CASSLWPGNQPQHF	TGTGCCAGCAGCTTGTGGCCAGGCAATCAGCCCCAGCATTTT
TRBV13	-	-	TRBJ2-1	CASSFQGVVANNEQFF	TGTGCCAGCAGCTTTCAAGGGGTTGTTGCGAACAATGAGCAGTTCTTC
TRBV19	-	-	TRBJ2-7	CASSILAGTYEQYF	TGTGCCAGTAGTATATTGGCAGGGACCTACGAGCAGTACTTC
TRBV28	-	-	TRBJ1-2	CASTVRAGQSYGYTF	TGTGCCAGCACAGTTCGGGCGGGGCAATCCTATGGCTACACCTTC
TRBV5-1	-	TRBD1	TRBJ2-2	CASSLGGQSNTGELFF	TGCGCCAGCAGCTTAGGGGGCCAATCGAACACCGGGGAGCTGTTTTTT
TRBV12-1	-	-	TRBJ1-6	CATPGQGDSPLHF	TGTGCCACCCCGGGACAGGGGGATTCACCCCTCCACTTT
TRBV5-6	once	TRBD1	TRBJ1-2	CASSPGTGIYGYTF	TGTGCCAGCAGCCCTGGGACAGGCATCTATGGCTACACCTTC
TRBV28	-	-	TRBJ2-7	CASSSGSSYEQYF	TGTGCCAGCAGCTCCGGGAGCTCCTACGAGCAGTACTTC
TRBV9	few	TRBD1	TRBJ1-3	CASSVGGQGANTIYF	TGTGCCAGCAGCGTAGGAGGACAGGGGGCGAACACCATATATTTT
TRBV5-1	few	-	TRBJ2-6	CASSPPSGANVLTF	TGCGCCAGCAGCCCTCCGAGTGGGGCCAACGTCCTGACTTTC
TRBV19	once	-	TRBJ1-3	CATRTRVRNTIYF	TGTGCCACACGGACCAGGGTGAGAAACACCATATATTTT
TRBV28	-	TRBD1	TRBJ2-7	CASSSGGLYEQYF	TGTGCCAGCAGCTCAGGGGGTCTATACGAGCAGTACTTC
TRBV5-1	few	TRBD2	TRBJ2-1	CASSLVGSGAFNEQFF	TGCGCCAGCAGCTTGGTAGGTAGCGGGGCCTTCAATGAGCAGTTCTTC
TRBV5-6	-	-	TRBJ1-5	CASSFRVDRHSNQPQHF	TGTGCCAGCAGCTTCCGAGTCGATAGACATAGCAATCAGCCCCAGCATTTT
TRBV10-3	-	-	TRBJ1-4	CAISGTLDNNEKLFF	TGTGCCATCAGTGGGACCCTGGACAATAATGAAAAACTGTTTTTT
TRBV5-6	few	-	TRBJ2-7	CASSYNPNRELGEQYF	TGTGCCAGCAGCTATAACCCAAACCGGGAGCTCGGCGAGCAGTACTTC
TRBV5-1	-	-	TRBJ2-7	CASSSQGSPYEQYF	TGCGCCAGCAGCTCGCAGGGGTCCCCCTACGAGCAGTACTTC
TRBV9	-	-	TRBJ1-1	CASSPPQGWDTEAFF	TGTGCCAGCAGCCCCCCTCAGGGTTGGGACACTGAGGCTTTCTTT
TRBV7-8	few	-	TRBJ1-5	CASSLRGAQPQHF	TGTGCCAGCAGCTTACGGGGGGCTCAGCCCCAGCATTTT
TRBV5-1	once	-	TRBJ2-5	CASRTQGTETQYF	TGCGCCAGCCGGACCCAGGGGACAGAGACCCAGTACTTC
TRBV25-1	-	-	TRBJ1-2	CASSEGSSGVSGGYTF	TGTGCCAGCAGTGAAGGGAGCTCCGGGGTGTCGGGTGGCTACACCTTC
TRBV25-1	-	-	TRBJ1-4	CASSERVGDEKLFF	TGTGCCAGCAGTGAACGGGTCGGAGATGAAAAACTGTTTTTT
TRBV5-1	-	TRBD2	TRBJ2-3	CASSLMTSGVSDTQYF	TGCGCCAGCAGCCTTATGACTAGCGGGGTTTCAGATACGCAGTATTTT
TRBV7-8	once	-	TRBJ2-7	CASSSSGSLRQYF	TGTGCCAGCAGCTCGAGCGGCAGCCTCAGGCAGTACTTC
TRBV11-2	-	-	TRBJ2-1	CASSLEQAFNNEQFF	TGTGCCAGCAGCTTAGAGCAGGCGTTCAACAATGAGCAGTTCTTC
TRBV19	-	-	TRBJ2-7	CASSISSGGNYEQYF	TGTGCCAGTAGTATCTCCAGTGGGGGGAACTACGAGCAGTACTTC